A single sample gave rise to the 20 T cell receptor beta chains below, sequenced in a study of blood T cells in healthy people across ages. Alongside a J-beta primer mix, a sample-barcoded 5' primer served in a second PCR lasting 7 to 11 cycles. TCRdb re-called the 5' RACE reads through MiXCR, storing one row per CDR3 protein. The repertoire holds hundreds of thousands of distinct CDR3 sequences, with 44% as singletons. The specimen sequenced was blood. These receptors originate from a man in his 60s in good health.

The chain has TRBV7-8 and TRBJ1-1; possibly TRBD1 for D (6 bases). Trimming pared 6 bases from V and 0 bases from J, leaving 11 bases between. The CDR3 runs to 14 residues. Germline V lookup: CDR1 SGHVS, CDR2 FQNEAQ. The CDR3 DNA reads as TGTGCCAGCAGATACAGGGACATGAACACTGAAGCTTTCTTT. This codes for CASRYRDMNTEAFF.

This chain links TRBV20-1 with TRBJ2-2; 11 nucleotides align to TRBD2. V shed 0 bases, J shed 0 bases, and the junction held 6 bases outside the gene matches. The CDR3 spans 18 residues. The germline CDR1 and CDR2 sequences are DFQATT and SNEGSKA (reference sequence). The DNA of the CDR3 is TGCAGTGCTAGAGATCCCGGGACTAGCGGTACGAACACCGGGGAGCTGTTTTTT. Translated: CSARDPGTSGTNTGELFF.

This chain joins TRBV12-3 or TRBV12-4 and TRBJ1-2; D perhaps matches TRBD1 (6 bases). V lost 3 bases, J lost 4 bases, and 9 bases lay in between. CDR3 length: 13 amino acids. CDR3: CASSFPTGYGYTF. The CDR3 region has the DNA TGTGCCAGCAGTTTCCCGACAGGCTATGGCTACACCTTC.

The CDR3 coding sequence is TGCGCCAGCAGTCTGGGACAGATCTCAGATGAGCAGTTCTTC. Its translation is CASSLGQISDEQFF. V and J are TRBV5-1 and TRBJ2-1, with 7 bases fitting TRBD1. This CDR3 has 14 residues. CDR1 SGHRS and CDR2 YFSETQ come from the germline V gene. V dropped 5 bases and J dropped 8; count of bases not matched to a gene: 10.

CDR3 in amino acids: CASSRDSNYGYTF. As DNA, the CDR3 is TGTGCCAGCAGCCGGGACTCTAACTATGGCTACACCTTC. This chain links TRBV6-6 with TRBJ1-2, with a possible D match to TRBD1 (5 bases). V lost 6 bases, J lost 0 bases, and 8 bases lay in between. The CDR3 sequence is 13 residues long. CDR1 MNHNY and CDR2 SVGAGI come from the germline V gene (reference sequence).

This clonotype was detected a few times. The chain employs TRBV28 and TRBJ2-7, with D perhaps matching TRBD1 (6 bases). The CDR3 runs 13 residues. Trimming removed 6 bases from V and 2 bases from J, with 11 bases in between. CDR1 and CDR2 (germline): MDHEN, SYDVKM. As DNA, the CDR3 is TGTGCCAGCAGATCAACAGGGACCTACGAGCAGTACTTC. Its protein is CASRSTGTYEQYF.

The rearrangement links TRBV20-1 to TRBJ1-1, with D possibly TRBD1 on 6 matching bases. Trimming removed 3 bases at V and 0 bases at J, with 11 bases between. The germline V gene encodes CDR1 DFQATT and CDR2 SNEGSKA (reference sequence). This CDR3 is built from 14 residues. The CDR3 DNA sequence: TGCAGTGCTAGGATCGGGGGCGTGAACACTGAAGCTTTCTTT. Residues: CSARIGGVNTEAFF.

Only a few counts were recorded for this clonotype. This chain joins TRBV6-5 and TRBJ2-1, with D perhaps TRBD1 or TRBD2 (6 bases each). From germline, CDR1 is MNHEY and CDR2 SVGAGI. Trimming removed 6 bases at V and 3 bases at J, with 12 bases between. The CDR3 runs to 14 residues. As DNA, the CDR3 is TGTGCCAGCAGAGGGGGGATGGACTACAATGAGCAGTTCTTC. It encodes CASRGGMDYNEQFF.

As to this clonotype: Since a much larger clone is just one base distant, this may be a read error. V is TRBV12-3 or TRBV12-4 and J is TRBJ2-7; D not certain. V lost 5 bases to trimming and J lost 5 bases, with 10 bases between them. CDR3 length: 12 amino acids. The CDR3, as DNA: TGTGCCAGCAGTGCCACAGAGAACGAGCAGTACTTC. Amino acids: CASSATENEQYF.

This clonotype turned up a few times. The chain couples TRBV11-1 to TRBJ2-3, with D perhaps TRBD2 (5 bases). Trimming shortened V by 2 bases and J by 1 base, and 16 bases separated the two germline ends. CDR3 length: 17 amino acids. Looked up from germline, CDR1 is SGHAT and CDR2 is FQDESV (reference sequence). CDR3 DNA: TGTGCCAGCAGCTTAAGCGGAGGAGACTATGGCACAGATACGCAGTATTTT. This codes for CASSLSGGDYGTDTQYF.

This clonotype was detected once. The chain joins TRBV3-1 to TRBJ2-7; 7 bases agree with TRBD1. Germline CDR1 and CDR2: LGHDT and YNNKEL (reference sequence). The length of the CDR3 is 15 residues. The trim removed 3 bases at V and 2 bases at J, leaving 7 bases unmatched. The CDR3 sequence: CASSHGFQGAYEQYF. The CDR3 DNA sequence: TGTGCCAGCAGCCATGGTTTCCAGGGGGCCTACGAGCAGTACTTC.

The chain couples TRBV30 to TRBJ1-6; no firm D call. The V end lost 0 bases, the J end lost 0 bases, and 6 bases lay between the germline ends. Germline CDR1 and CDR2: GTSNPN and SVGIG (reference sequence). The length of the CDR3 is 15 residues. CDR3 in DNA: TGTGCCTGGAGTGTACTAGCCTCCTATAATTCACCCCTCCACTTT. As protein: CAWSVLASYNSPLHF. Combining the CDR3 with reference TRBV30 and TRBJ1-6 gives the whole variable domain SQTIHQWPATLVQPVGSPLSLECTVEGTSNPNLYWYRQAAGRGLQLLFYSVGIGQISSEVPQNLSASRPQDRQFILSSKKLLLSDSGFYLCAWSVLASYNSPLHFGNGTRLTVT.

This clonotype was recorded at least ten times. V is TRBV5-1 and J is TRBJ2-7, with 8 positions matching TRBD1. The J segment lost 3 bases and the V segment lost 4 bases, leaving 12 bases of the junction unmatched. CDR1 and CDR2 from the germline V gene are SGHRS and YFSETQ. The length of the CDR3 is 16 residues. In DNA, the CDR3 is TGCGCCAGCAGCGCCGGGACGACAGGGGACATCTACGAGCAGTACTTC. Its protein product is CASSAGTTGDIYEQYF.

This clonotype was recorded only once. The V gene is TRBV9, the J gene TRBJ1-1; D might be TRBD1 (6 bases). The CDR3 is 13 residues long. From germline, CDR1 is SGDLS and CDR2 YYNGEE. V was pared by 3 bases and J by 6 bases, with 12 bases between. DNA for the CDR3: TGTGCCAGCAGCGCGACGACAGGTCCTGAAGCTTTCTTT. Its translation is CASSATTGPEAFF.

This chain connects TRBV5-1 to TRBJ2-7, with D tentatively TRBD1 (5 bases). This CDR3 is built from 15 residues. In germline, CDR1 is SGHRS, CDR2 YFSETQ. V was clipped by 4 bases and J by 5 bases, with 19 bases between them. The CDR3 sequence: CASSPGQGPIHEQYF. CDR3 coding DNA: TGCGCCAGCAGCCCAGGGCAAGGACCCATCCACGAGCAGTACTTC. The full variable domain, its missing parts supplied by reference TRBV5-1 and TRBJ2-7, is KAGVTQTPRYLIKTRGQQVTLSCSPISGHRSVSWYQQTPGQGLQFLFEYFSETQRNKGNFPGRFSGRQFSNSRSEMNVSTLELGDSALYLCASSPGQGPIHEQYFGPGTRLTVT.

This clonotype has a count of ten or more. The rearrangement joins TRBV4-3 to TRBJ2-1; tentative D call: TRBD1 (7 bases). The CDR3 consists of 14 residues. The germline gives CDR1 LGHNA, CDR2 YSLEER. Trimming took 6 bases from V and 9 from J, leaving 18 bases between them. The CDR3 loop reads CASSDLLQGGEQFF. For the CDR3, the DNA is TGCGCCAGCAGTGACCTTCTTCAGGGGGGTGAGCAGTTCTTC.

DNA of the CDR3: TGCAGTGCAACAGGAGGGCAGGGAGGTTCACTCAATGAAAAACTGTTTTTT. Its protein is CSATGGQGGSLNEKLFF. J is TRBJ1-4 and V is TRBV20-1, with a possible D match to TRBD1 (5 bases). V was shortened by 6 bases and J by 5 bases, with 25 bases between the two germline ends. The CDR3 has 17 residues. CDR1 is DFQATT, CDR2 SNEGSKA, per germline (reference sequence).

This clonotype was observed a single time. This rearrangement joins TRBV20-1 to TRBJ1-5; 10 bases align to TRBD1. The CDR3 has 18 amino acids. The ends lost 3 bases at V and 0 bases at J; junction bases unmatched: 11. Germline CDR1 is DFQATT and CDR2 is SNEGSKA (reference sequence). CDR3 region: CSASLPGTGANSNQPQHF. The CDR3 coding sequence is TGCAGTGCTAGCCTTCCCGGGACAGGGGCAAATAGCAATCAGCCCCAGCATTTT.

The chain carries TRBV4-2 and TRBJ2-4; maybe TRBD2 (5 bases). Germline CDR1 and CDR2: LGHNA and YNFKEQ. CDR3 length equals 13 residues. The V end lost 4 bases, the J end lost 8 bases, and 12 bases lay between the germline ends. The CDR3 nucleotides read TGTGCCAGCAGCCCCGGACTCTTGGACATTCAGTACTTC. Amino acids: CASSPGLLDIQYF.

Regarding this clonotype: A read error may be the cause here, since a much bigger clone is one base away. The J gene is TRBJ2-5, the V gene TRBV24-1; 9 bases are a match to TRBD2. Per germline, CDR1 KGHDR and CDR2 SFDVKD. Trimming took 5 bases from V and 4 from J; bases not matched to a gene: 10. The CDR3 sequence is 16 residues long. The CDR3 DNA reads as TGTGCCACCAGTGGTTTCCGCGGGGGGGAAAGAGAGACCCAGTACTTC. Its translation is CATSGFRGGERETQYF.